The rows below give T cell receptor beta chains drawn from one sample of a study of T cell clusters in autoimmune cytopenias. TCRdb re-called the multiplex PCR reads and gives one entry per CDR3 protein, without DNA. The specimen's table records about 3,900 distinct CDR3 sequences. The sequenced material came from peripheral blood. The receptors derive from a human donor with an autoimmune cytopenia or autoimmune hepatitis (not recorded which). The CDR3 runs from the conserved cysteine through the conserved F or W. Rows may omit the clone size; those that give it use once, few, many or a size class.

TRBV19	TRBJ2-1	medium-sized	12	CASGTYYNEQFF
TRBV6-1	TRBJ2-7	.	11	CASHQTREQYF
TRBV5-4	TRBJ2-2	.	14	CASSLTGGTGELFF
TRBV18	TRBJ1-1	.	16	CASSPRSGGAGTEAFF
TRBV19	TRBJ2-2	.	14	CASSIERAHGELFF
TRBV6-5	TRBJ2-7	medium-sized	17	CASSRPRLAGVAYEQYF
TRBV7-9	TRBJ1-5	.	16	CASRPRQGNSNQPQHF
TRBV6-9	TRBJ2-2	.	15	CAGSTAGGPPGELFF
TRBV15	TRBJ2-7	.	14	CATPTSEPTYEQYF
TRBV19	TRBJ2-7	medium-sized	17	CASSTTGRWERSYEQYF
TRBV18	TRBJ1-1	.	15	CASSPKTGSATEAFF
TRBV30	TRBJ2-1	.	13	CAWSNSLHNEQFF
TRBV19	TRBJ1-5	.	17	CASSTSLGGGSNQPQHF
TRBV29-1	TRBJ2-3	large	12	CSVSPSTDTQYF
TRBV27	TRBJ1-1	.	19	CASSLFYPDDRGRHTEAFF
TRBV6-5	TRBJ2-3	.	15	CASRSGLAGTDTQYF
TRBV19	TRBJ2-5	medium-sized	15	CASSHTTGPAETQYF
TRBV27	TRBJ2-5	.	17	CASSLSGLAGAQETQYF
TRBV5-6	TRBJ2-2	.	15	CASSFRGLRSGELFF
TRBV5-4	TRBJ2-7	.	15	CASSLAGPIGYEQYF
TRBV7-6	TRBJ1-4	medium-sized	15	CASSIFSATNEKLFF
TRBV7-9	TRBJ1-2	.	11	CASSFSGGYTF
TRBV29-1	TRBJ2-3	large	13	CSAVAGGWNTQYF
TRBV11-2	TRBJ2-2	.	15	CASSLGTGTTGELFF
TRBV27	TRBJ2-1	.	12	CASSPWGNEQFF
TRBV12-3/TRBV12-4	TRBJ2-7	.	12	CASSYDGVRQYF
TRBV15	TRBJ2-7	medium-sized	15	CATSRGGQGFYEQYF